Below are 21 T cell receptor beta chains sequenced from a single sample in a study of blood T cell repertoires in COVID-19. Clones were sequenced by immunoSEQ multiplex PCR, and TCRdb holds only the in-frame ones, with some missing. The sample holds about 180,000 clones; 78% are singletons and the top ten take roughly a sixth. The sample consisted of PBMCs or T cells enriched from blood (not recorded which). The origin of the receptors is a woman between 50 and 59 years old who had recovered from COVID-19.

This clone appeared a few times. The V and J genes are TRBV19 and TRBJ1-2, with D uncertain. CDR1 and CDR2 from the germline V gene are LNHDA and SQIVND (reference sequence). The CDR3 spans 12 residues. Trimming removed 4 bases from V and 8 bases from J, with 11 bases in between. The CDR3 nucleotides are TGTGCCAGTAGTAAAAGCTCCTGGGGCTACACCTTC. Translated: CASSKSSWGYTF.

This clone was picked up a small number of times. This chain uses TRBV5-1 with TRBJ2-3; 11 bases are a match to TRBD1. The ends lost 0 bases at V and 0 bases at J; junction bases unmatched: 12. Looked up from germline, CDR1 is SGHRS and CDR2 is YFSETQ. This CDR3 has 20 residues. The CDR3 loop reads CASSLVPFGTGGSSTDTQYF. In DNA, the CDR3 is TGCGCCAGCAGCTTGGTGCCCTTTGGGACAGGGGGATCTAGCACAGATACGCAGTATTTT.

The V gene is TRBV7-9, the J gene TRBJ1-3; 8 bases fit TRBD1. CDR1 and CDR2 from the germline V gene are SEHNR and FQNEAQ (reference sequence). After removal of 5 bases from V and 3 bases from J, the junction contained 6 bases not matched to a gene. The CDR3 contains 15 residues. In nucleotides, the CDR3 is TGTGCCAGCAGCCCGACAGGGGTTCTTGGAAACACCATATATTTT. It is translated as CASSPTGVLGNTIYF.

The chain links TRBV6-5 to TRBJ1-5; 7 bases are a match to TRBD1. In germline, CDR1 is MNHEY, CDR2 SVGAGI. J gave up 3 bases and V 6 bases, and 5 bases lay outside the gene matches. This CDR3 has 14 amino acids. CDR3 nucleotides: TGTGCCAGCAGCCGGGACAGTTTCAATCAGCCCCAGCATTTT. This gives the protein CASSRDSFNQPQHF.

To note about this clone: This may come from a read error, since a much larger clone is one base off. Other nucleotide sequences from this sample produce the same CDR3. This chain links TRBV5-6 with TRBJ2-7; D remains unclear. This CDR3 comprises 11 residues. Germline CDR1 SGHDT, CDR2 YYEEEE. The germline V and J ends were trimmed by 3 bases and 3 bases, with 4 bases remaining between them. The DNA of the CDR3 is TGTGCCAGCAGCTCTTACTACGAGCAGTACTTC. Amino acid sequence: CASSSYYEQYF.

The V and J genes are TRBV27 and TRBJ1-2; D gene unclear. V was pared by 3 bases and J by 7 bases, with 18 bases between. The CDR3 extends over 15 amino acids. Germline V gene sequence: CDR1 MNHEY, CDR2 SMNVEV (reference sequence). CDR3 region: CASSFLDAASGGYTF. CDR3 in DNA: TGTGCCAGCAGTTTTTTAGACGCAGCCTCGGGTGGCTACACCTTC.

The gene calls are TRBV5-1 and TRBJ2-2, with 11 bases matching TRBD2. The CDR3 contains 19 residues. The J segment lost 6 bases and the V segment lost 4 bases, leaving 17 bases of the junction unmatched. Germline V gene data show CDR1 as SGHRS and CDR2 as YFSETQ. This CDR3 is CASSTASSLAGEWAGELFF. Here the CDR3 DNA reads TGCGCCAGCAGCACCGCCTCCTCACTAGCGGGAGAATGGGCCGGGGAGCTGTTTTTT.

The chain is built from TRBV5-4 and TRBJ2-7; TRBD1 matches 8 bases. The V gene's germline CDR1 is SGHNT and CDR2 YYREEE (reference sequence). The V segment lost 1 base and the J segment 3 bases; nucleotides outside the gene matches: 3. This CDR3 is 14 amino acids long. CDR3: CASSLRDRGYEQYF. The CDR3 nucleotides read TGTGCCAGCAGCTTGAGAGACAGGGGCTACGAGCAGTACTTC.

The chain joins TRBV28 to TRBJ2-1; no clear D. Trimming took 0 bases from V and 15 from J, leaving 15 bases between them. The CDR3 totals 13 residues. Germline V CDR1 and CDR2: MDHEN, SYDVKM. The CDR3 nucleotides read TGTGCCAGCAGTTTATGGTACCAGGCTCTTCCGTTCTTC. It codes for CASSLWYQALPFF.

This chain uses TRBV4-2 with TRBJ2-1; the D gene is possibly TRBD2 (6 bases). Trimming shortened V by 2 bases and J by 0 bases, and 11 bases separated the two germline ends. The CDR3 length is 16 residues. Germline V gene sequence: CDR1 LGHNA, CDR2 YNFKEQ. The CDR3 region is CASSQISGSSYNEQFF. CDR3 DNA sequence: TGTGCCAGCAGCCAAATTAGCGGAAGCTCCTACAATGAGCAGTTCTTC.

The V and J genes are TRBV5-1 and TRBJ2-7; 7 bases line up with TRBD2. Germline V gene sequence: CDR1 SGHRS, CDR2 YFSETQ. V lost 3 bases and J lost 7; bases outside the gene matches: 22. The CDR3 totals 18 residues. CDR3 loop: CASSSGLLTSTVGGEQYF. In nucleotides, the CDR3 is TGCGCCAGCAGCTCAGGCCTGCTCACTAGCACCGTGGGAGGGGAGCAGTACTTC.

This clone was found once. This CDR3 is CASSAARVGETQYF. The CDR3 DNA is TGTGCCAGCAGCGCGGCGAGGGTGGGAGAGACCCAGTACTTC. The chain employs TRBV5-4 and TRBJ2-5, with a tentative D call TRBD2 (5 bases). V gave up 4 bases and J gave up 4 bases, with 14 bases separating them. In germline, CDR1 is SGHNT, CDR2 YYREEE (reference sequence). This CDR3 has 14 residues.

The chain employs TRBV11-2 and TRBJ2-1; 9 positions agree with TRBD2. The CDR3 totals 18 residues. Germline V gene lookup returns CDR1 SGHAT and CDR2 FQNNGV. V shed 1 base, J shed 5 bases, and the junction held 12 bases outside the gene matches. For the CDR3, the DNA is TGTGCCAGCAGCTTAGGTTTATTCGCGCTAGCGGGGAACAATGAGCAGTTCTTC. This encodes CASSLGLFALAGNNEQFF. Full variable domain (missing parts from reference TRBV11-2 and TRBJ2-1): EAGVAQSPRYKIIEKRQSVAFWCNPISGHATLYWYQQILGQGPKLLIQFQNNGVVDDSQLPKDRFSAERLKGVDSTLKIQPAKLEDSAVYLCASSLGLFALAGNNEQFFGPGTRLTVL.

V and J are TRBV4-1 and TRBJ2-3, with TRBD2 matching over 9 bases. Germline V gives CDR1 MGHRA, CDR2 YSYEKL. V gave up 1 base and J gave up 2 bases; unmatched junction bases: 7. The CDR3 consists of 17 residues. The CDR3: CASSQAVLAGATDTQYF. CDR3 bases: TGCGCCAGCAGCCAAGCGGTACTAGCGGGCGCCACAGATACGCAGTATTTT.

The J gene is TRBJ2-7, the V gene TRBV7-9, with TRBD2 matching 7 bases. With 3 bases clipped from V and 4 bases from J, the junction kept 6 bases outside the gene matches. The CDR3 sequence is 14 residues long. CDR1 and CDR2 from the germline V gene are SEHNR and FQNEAQ (reference sequence). This CDR3 reads CASSFGRGAYEQYF. The CDR3 DNA reads as TGTGCCAGCAGCTTTGGGAGGGGAGCGTACGAGCAGTACTTC.

The J gene is TRBJ1-3, the V gene TRBV11-2; weak D call: TRBD1 (6 bases). CDR1 is SGHAT, CDR2 FQNNGV, per germline. The CDR3 consists of 15 residues. V lost 4 bases and J 2 bases, leaving 12 bases between the germline ends. The CDR3 DNA reads TGTGCCAGCAGCTGGGCAGGGGCACCTGGAAACACCATATATTTT. This sequence encodes CASSWAGAPGNTIYF.

V is TRBV2 and J is TRBJ2-1; 7 nucleotides match TRBD2. Germline V CDR1 and CDR2: SNHLY, FYNNEI. The CDR3 totals 13 residues. V trimming: 5 bases; J trimming: 8 bases; junction bases outside the gene matches: 6. CDR3 in amino acids: CASSPTSDDEQFF. The CDR3 DNA reads TGTGCCAGCAGTCCTACTAGCGACGATGAGCAGTTCTTC.

The rearrangement uses TRBV2 and TRBJ1-3; 7 bases are shared with TRBD1. The V gene's germline CDR1 is SNHLY and CDR2 FYNNEI. V trimming: 2 bases; J trimming: 7 bases; junction bases outside the gene matches: 11. This CDR3 is built from 16 residues. The chain's CDR3 is CASSERWTGPGNTIYF. The CDR3 DNA is TGTGCCAGCAGTGAACGATGGACAGGCCCGGGGAACACCATATATTTT.

The V gene is TRBV9, the J gene TRBJ2-1; 8 bases are a match to TRBD2. Germline trimming cut 4 bases from V and 0 bases from J; bases unmatched to any gene: 6. Germline V gene lookup returns CDR1 SGDLS and CDR2 YYNGEE. The CDR3 runs 16 residues. DNA for the CDR3: TGTGCCAGCAGCCCGACGGGGGGGAGCTCCTACAATGAGCAGTTCTTC. It encodes CASSPTGGSSYNEQFF.

The V and J genes are TRBV4-2 and TRBJ2-5; 12 nucleotides match TRBD2. The CDR3 sequence is 16 residues long. Trimming cost V 4 bases and J 5 bases; bases outside gene matches: 8. CDR1 LGHNA and CDR2 YNFKEQ come from the germline V gene. The CDR3: CASSPRTSGMGETQYF. CDR3 in DNA: TGTGCCAGCAGCCCTAGGACTAGCGGGATGGGTGAGACCCAGTACTTC.

The J gene is TRBJ1-3, the V gene TRBV21-1. TRBV21-1 is a recognized pseudogene. The CDR3 extends over 12 amino acids. This CDR3 reads CASSRGGNTIYF. The CDR3, as DNA: TGTGCCAGCAGCAGAGGGGGAAACACCATATATTTT.